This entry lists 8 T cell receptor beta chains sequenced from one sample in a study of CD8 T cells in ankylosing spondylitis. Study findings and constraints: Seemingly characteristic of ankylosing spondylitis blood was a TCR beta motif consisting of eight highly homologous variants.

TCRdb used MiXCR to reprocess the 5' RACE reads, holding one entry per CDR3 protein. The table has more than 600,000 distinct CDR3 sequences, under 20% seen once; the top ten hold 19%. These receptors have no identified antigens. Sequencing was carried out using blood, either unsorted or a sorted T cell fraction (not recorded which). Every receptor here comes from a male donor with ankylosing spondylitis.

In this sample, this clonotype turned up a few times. CDR3 sequence: CASSPGELGAFF. In nucleotides, the CDR3 is TGTGCCAGCAGCCCCGGGGAGCTGGGGGCTTTCTTT. The gene calls are TRBV12-3 or TRBV12-4 and TRBJ1-1; D is unclear. CDR3 size: 12 residues. The V end lost 6 bases, the J end lost 11 bases, and 16 bases lay between the germline ends.

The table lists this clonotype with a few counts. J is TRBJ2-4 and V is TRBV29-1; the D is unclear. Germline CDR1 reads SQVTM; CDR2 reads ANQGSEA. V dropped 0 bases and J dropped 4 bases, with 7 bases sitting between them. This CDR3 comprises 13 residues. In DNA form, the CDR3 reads TGCAGCGTTGAAGATTTTGGGAAAAACATTCAGTACTTC. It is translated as CSVEDFGKNIQYF.

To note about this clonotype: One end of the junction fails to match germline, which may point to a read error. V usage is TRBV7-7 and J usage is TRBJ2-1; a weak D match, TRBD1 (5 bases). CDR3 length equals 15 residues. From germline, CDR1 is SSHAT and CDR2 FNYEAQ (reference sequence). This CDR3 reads CASSPLGQTYNEQFF. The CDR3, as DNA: TGTGCTAGCAGCCCGCTCGGACAAACCTACAATGAGCAGTTCTTC.

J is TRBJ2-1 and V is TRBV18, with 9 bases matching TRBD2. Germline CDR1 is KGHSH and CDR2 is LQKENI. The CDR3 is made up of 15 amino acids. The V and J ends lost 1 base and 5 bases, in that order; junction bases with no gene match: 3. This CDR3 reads CASSPLAGANNEQFF. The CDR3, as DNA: TGTGCCAGCTCACCACTAGCGGGAGCCAACAATGAGCAGTTCTTC.

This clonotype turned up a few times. The CDR3 region has the DNA TGTGCCAGCGGCCTGTATTCCTACAATGAGCAGTTCTTC. Amino acids: CASGLYSYNEQFF. The chain links TRBV7-2 to TRBJ2-1; D is unclear. Trimming took 8 bases from V and 1 from J, leaving 9 bases between them. The CDR3 has 13 amino acids. Germline V CDR1 and CDR2: SGHTA, FQGNSA. Full variable domain (outside the CDR3, taken from reference TRBV7-2 and TRBJ2-1): GAGVSQSPSNKVTEKGKDVELRCDPISGHTALYWYRQSLGQGLEFLIYFQGNSAPDKSGLPSDRFSAERTGGSVSTLTIQRTQQEDSAVYLCASGLYSYNEQFFGPGTRLTVL.

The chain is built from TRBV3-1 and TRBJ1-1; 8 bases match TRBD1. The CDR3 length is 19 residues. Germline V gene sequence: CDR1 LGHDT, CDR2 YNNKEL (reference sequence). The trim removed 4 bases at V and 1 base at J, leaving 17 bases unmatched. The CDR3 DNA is TGTGCCAGCAGCCCCCTTACTCCGGGACAGGCTGTTAAGAACACTGAAGCTTTCTTT. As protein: CASSPLTPGQAVKNTEAFF.

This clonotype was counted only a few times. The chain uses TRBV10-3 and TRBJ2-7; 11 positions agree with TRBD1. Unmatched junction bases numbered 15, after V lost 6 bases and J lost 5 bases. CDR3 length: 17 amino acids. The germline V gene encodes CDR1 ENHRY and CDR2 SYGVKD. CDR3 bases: TGTGCCATCAGCCCCGGGACAGGGGGACGGGGACACGACGAGCAGTACTTC. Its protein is CAISPGTGGRGHDEQYF.

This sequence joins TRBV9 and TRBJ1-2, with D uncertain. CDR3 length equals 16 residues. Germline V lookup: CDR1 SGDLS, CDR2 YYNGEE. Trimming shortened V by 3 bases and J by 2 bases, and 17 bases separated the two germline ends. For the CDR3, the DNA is TGTGCCAGCAGCGGCCAGGCTCGGGGAGGCAACTATGGCTACACCTTC. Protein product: CASSGQARGGNYGYTF.